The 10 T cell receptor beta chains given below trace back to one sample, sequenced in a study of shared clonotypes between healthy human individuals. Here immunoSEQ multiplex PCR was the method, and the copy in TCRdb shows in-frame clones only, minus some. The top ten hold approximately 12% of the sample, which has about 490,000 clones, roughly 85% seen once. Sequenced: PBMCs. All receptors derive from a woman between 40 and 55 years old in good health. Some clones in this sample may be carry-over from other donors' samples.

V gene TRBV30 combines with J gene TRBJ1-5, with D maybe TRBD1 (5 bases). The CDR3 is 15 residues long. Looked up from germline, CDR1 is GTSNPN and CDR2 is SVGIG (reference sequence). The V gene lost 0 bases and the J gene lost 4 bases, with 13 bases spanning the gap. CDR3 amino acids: CAWSVPRGLNQPQHF. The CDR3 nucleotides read TGTGCCTGGAGTGTTCCCCGGGGCCTTAATCAGCCCCAGCATTTT.

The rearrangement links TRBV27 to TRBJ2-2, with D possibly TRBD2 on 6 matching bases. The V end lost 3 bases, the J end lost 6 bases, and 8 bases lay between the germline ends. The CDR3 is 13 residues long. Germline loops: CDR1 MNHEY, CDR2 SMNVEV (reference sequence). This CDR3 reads CASSLTRSGELFF. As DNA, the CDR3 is TGTGCCAGCAGTTTGACTAGATCCGGGGAGCTGTTTTTT.

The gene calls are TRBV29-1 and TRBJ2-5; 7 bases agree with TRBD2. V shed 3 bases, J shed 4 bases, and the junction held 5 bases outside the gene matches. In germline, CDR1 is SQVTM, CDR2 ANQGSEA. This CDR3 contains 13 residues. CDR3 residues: CSVDWGGGETQYF. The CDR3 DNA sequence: TGCAGCGTTGATTGGGGGGGTGGAGAGACCCAGTACTTC.

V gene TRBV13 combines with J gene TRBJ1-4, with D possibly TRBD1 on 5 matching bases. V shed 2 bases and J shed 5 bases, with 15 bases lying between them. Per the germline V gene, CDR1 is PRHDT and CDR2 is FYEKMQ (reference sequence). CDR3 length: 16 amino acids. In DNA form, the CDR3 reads TGTGCCAGCAGCTTATTTTTAGACAGTCTCAATGAAAAACTGTTTTTT. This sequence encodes CASSLFLDSLNEKLFF. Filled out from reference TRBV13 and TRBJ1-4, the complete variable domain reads AAGVIQSPRHLIKEKRETATLKCYPIPRHDTVYWYQQGPGQDPQFLISFYEKMQSDKGSIPDRFSAQQFSDYHSELNMSSLELGDSALYFCASSLFLDSLNEKLFFGSGTQLSVL.

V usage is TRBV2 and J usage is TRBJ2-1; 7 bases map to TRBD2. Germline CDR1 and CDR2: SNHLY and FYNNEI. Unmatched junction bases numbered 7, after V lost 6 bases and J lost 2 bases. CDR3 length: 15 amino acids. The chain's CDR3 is CASRGRGGTYNEQFF. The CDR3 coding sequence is TGTGCCAGCAGAGGGAGGGGCGGAACCTACAATGAGCAGTTCTTC.

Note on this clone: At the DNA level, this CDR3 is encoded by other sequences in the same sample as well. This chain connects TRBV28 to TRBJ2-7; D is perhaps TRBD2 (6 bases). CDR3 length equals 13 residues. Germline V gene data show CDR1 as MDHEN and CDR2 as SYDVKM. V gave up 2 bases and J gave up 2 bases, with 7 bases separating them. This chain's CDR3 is CASSLGGTYEQYF. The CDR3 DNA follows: TGTGCCAGCAGTTTAGGGGGGACCTACGAGCAGTACTTC.

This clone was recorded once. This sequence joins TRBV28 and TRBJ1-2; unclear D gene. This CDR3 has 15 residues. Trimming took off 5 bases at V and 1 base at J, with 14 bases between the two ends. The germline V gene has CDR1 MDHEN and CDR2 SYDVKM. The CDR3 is CASSLYTRINYGYTF. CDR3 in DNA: TGTGCCAGCAGTCTGTACACGCGCATTAACTATGGCTACACCTTC.

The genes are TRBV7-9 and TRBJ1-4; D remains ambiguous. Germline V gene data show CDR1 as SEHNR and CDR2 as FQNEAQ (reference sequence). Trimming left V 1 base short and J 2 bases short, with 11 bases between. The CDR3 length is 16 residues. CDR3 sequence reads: CASSLGPQRTNEKLFF. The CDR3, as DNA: TGTGCCAGCAGCTTAGGACCACAGCGCACTAATGAAAAACTGTTTTTT.

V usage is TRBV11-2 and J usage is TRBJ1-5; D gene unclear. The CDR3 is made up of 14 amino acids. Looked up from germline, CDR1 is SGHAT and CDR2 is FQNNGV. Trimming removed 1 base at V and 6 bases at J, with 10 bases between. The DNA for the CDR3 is TGTGCCAGCAGCTTAGCTGGCCGAAGTCAGCCCCAGCATTTT. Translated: CASSLAGRSQPQHF. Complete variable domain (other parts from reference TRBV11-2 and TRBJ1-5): EAGVAQSPRYKIIEKRQSVAFWCNPISGHATLYWYQQILGQGPKLLIQFQNNGVVDDSQLPKDRFSAERLKGVDSTLKIQPAKLEDSAVYLCASSLAGRSQPQHFGDGTRLSIL.

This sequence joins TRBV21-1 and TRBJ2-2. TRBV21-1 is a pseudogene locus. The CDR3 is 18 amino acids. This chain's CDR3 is CASSNPLSAFMNTGELFF. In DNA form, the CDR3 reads TGTGCCAGCAGCAACCCCCTTTCCGCCTTCATGAACACCGGGGAGCTGTTTTTT.